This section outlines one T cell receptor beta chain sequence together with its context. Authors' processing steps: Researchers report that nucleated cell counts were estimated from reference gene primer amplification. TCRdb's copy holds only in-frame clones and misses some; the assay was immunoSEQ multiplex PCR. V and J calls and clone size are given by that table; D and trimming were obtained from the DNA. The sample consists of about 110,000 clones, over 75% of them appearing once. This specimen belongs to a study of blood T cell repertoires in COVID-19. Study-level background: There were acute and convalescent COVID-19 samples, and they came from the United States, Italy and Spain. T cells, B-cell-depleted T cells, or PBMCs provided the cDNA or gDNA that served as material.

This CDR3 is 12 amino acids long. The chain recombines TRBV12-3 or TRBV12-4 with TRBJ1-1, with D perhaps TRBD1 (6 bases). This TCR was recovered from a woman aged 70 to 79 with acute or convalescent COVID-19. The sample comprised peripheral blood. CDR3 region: CAGRGAGGEAFF. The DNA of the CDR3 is TGTGCGGGGAGGGGGGCCGGCGGTGAAGCTTTCTTT.